The sample holds a few counts of the clone carrying this T cell receptor beta chain. The data were taken from a study of human T cells and chemical hapten exposure. Time point defined: patch test 3, about 24 weeks after DPC sensitization. Treatment described: therapeutic diphenylcyclopropenone sensitization with weekly scalp DPC. This CDR3 has 16 amino acids. Losses at the gene ends were 0 bases for V and 3 bases for J; bases not matched to a gene: 1. Germline loops: CDR1 LGHNA, CDR2 YSLEER. TCRdb redid the calling of the RACE reads with MiXCR, one entry per CDR3 protein. This table has about 190,000 distinct CDR3 sequences, roughly a quarter appearing once.

The chain is built from TRBV4-3 and TRBJ2-2; 10 bases are shared with TRBD2. The sequencing used whole blood, collected in connection with sensitization to the hapten diphenylcyclopropenone (DPC). The clonotype was recovered from a woman between 40 and 55 years old with alopecia areata. Some clones in this sample may be carry-over from other donors' samples. The CDR3, as DNA: TGCGCCAGCAGCCAAGATAGCGGGAGGCACACCGGGGAGCTGTTTTTT. Translating gives CASSQDSGRHTGELFF.